A single sample gave rise to the 14 T cell receptor beta chains below, sequenced in a study of blood T cell repertoires in COVID-19. Here immunoSEQ multiplex PCR was the method, and the copy in TCRdb shows in-frame clones only, minus some. The table records roughly 150,000 clones, around 80% of them present only once. The source material was peripheral blood. These receptors were obtained from a man aged 60-69 years with acute or convalescent COVID-19.

V gene TRBV29-1 combines with J gene TRBJ2-5, with D perhaps TRBD2 (7 bases). Trimming shortened V by 4 bases and J by 0 bases, and 15 bases separated the two germline ends. Germline V CDR1 and CDR2: SQVTM, ANQGSEA. The CDR3 totals 15 residues. The chain's CDR3 is CSVALRGLYQETQYF. The CDR3 DNA reads TGCAGCGTTGCACTGCGGGGGCTGTACCAAGAGACCCAGTACTTC.

The J gene is TRBJ2-3, the V gene TRBV7-9; the D is unclear. V was clipped by 5 bases and J by 0 bases, with 15 bases between them. Per germline, CDR1 SEHNR and CDR2 FQNEAQ (reference sequence). The CDR3 extends over 16 amino acids. CDR3 residues: CASSQVVVTSTDTQYF. For the CDR3, the DNA is TGTGCCAGCAGCCAAGTGGTGGTTACAAGCACAGATACGCAGTATTTT. Supplemented by reference TRBV7-9 and TRBJ2-3, the full variable domain reads DTGVSQNPRHKITKRGQNVTFRCDPISEHNRLYWYRQTLGQGPEFLTYFQNEAQLEKSRLLSDRFSAERPKGSFSTLEIQRTEQGDSAMYLCASSQVVVTSTDTQYFGPGTRLTVL.

This sequence joins TRBV10-3 and TRBJ1-4; D is undetermined. Trimming stripped 2 bases from V and 10 bases from J, with 11 bases between. This CDR3 region has 13 residues. Germline-derived CDR1 and CDR2 are ENHRY and SYGVKD. The CDR3 region has the DNA TGTGCCATCAGTGAGGAGGGTTTCGGAAAACTGTTTTTT. Protein product: CAISEEGFGKLFF.

The chain employs TRBV7-3 and TRBJ2-3; 7 bases map to TRBD2. CDR3 length: 14 amino acids. Germline CDR1 reads SGHTA; CDR2 reads FQGTGA. Germline trimming cut 6 bases from V and 2 bases from J; bases unmatched to any gene: 5. In DNA form, the CDR3 reads TGTGCCAGCAGTTTAGCGGGCAACACAGATACGCAGTATTTT. It codes for CASSLAGNTDTQYF.

This clone was recorded only once. The chain recombines TRBV18 with TRBJ2-7, with D possibly being TRBD1 (5 bases). Per the germline V gene, CDR1 is KGHSH and CDR2 is LQKENI. The CDR3 consists of 15 residues. Trimming pared 5 bases from V and 7 bases from J, leaving 21 bases between. CDR3 sequence: CASSAPGARVGEQYF. The CDR3 DNA reads TGTGCCAGCTCAGCCCCTGGGGCCAGGGTAGGGGAGCAGTACTTC.

This rearrangement joins TRBV25-1 to TRBJ2-3, with 12 bases lining up with TRBD2. The junction had 8 bases not matched to a gene; V was cut back by 3 bases and J by 7 bases. The CDR3 consists of 16 residues. Germline V gene lookup returns CDR1 MGHDK and CDR2 SYGVNS. For the CDR3, the DNA is TGTGCCAGCAGTGACATCCTAGCGGGAGGGCCCCATACGCAGTATTTT. Translation: CASSDILAGGPHTQYF.

This chain links TRBV29-1 with TRBJ1-5; 8 bases agree with TRBD1. The V segment lost 6 bases and the J segment 0 bases; nucleotides outside the gene matches: 7. The CDR3 is made up of 15 amino acids. Germline values: CDR1 SQVTM, CDR2 ANQGSEA. The CDR3 here is CSVSFGQGSNQPQHF. The CDR3 region has the DNA TGCAGCGTCTCCTTTGGACAGGGTAGCAATCAGCCCCAGCATTTT.

The genes are TRBV6-5 and TRBJ2-3, with D maybe TRBD1 (5 bases). With 5 bases removed from V and 8 bases from J, the gap between germline ends came to 17 bases. This CDR3 is 14 amino acids long. CDR1 and CDR2 from the germline V gene are MNHEY and SVGAGI. The CDR3 nucleotides are TGTGCCAGCAGTCAAACAGGTGCCGCCGGTACGCAGTATTTT. Its translation is CASSQTGAAGTQYF.

The J gene is TRBJ2-7, the V gene TRBV4-1; TRBD2 aligns across 10 bases. Germline CDR1 and CDR2: MGHRA and YSYEKL. V gave up 0 bases and J gave up 3 bases; unmatched junction bases: 8. The CDR3 spans 17 residues. The CDR3 DNA is TGCGCCAGCAGCCAAGATTTTGAACTAGCGGGGTACTACGAGCAGTACTTC. Its translation: CASSQDFELAGYYEQYF.

The CDR3 region is CASSPQGLEFAEQFF. The DNA for the CDR3 is TGTGCCAGCAGCCCACAGGGACTAGAGTTTGCTGAGCAGTTCTTC. The chain is built from TRBV7-3 and TRBJ2-1; 8 nucleotides align to TRBD2. With V trimmed by 5 bases and J by 9 bases, 12 bases remained unmatched. CDR1 is SGHTA and CDR2 is FQGTGA in the germline V gene. CDR3 length equals 15 residues.

The CDR3 spells CASSLWVGSQETQYF. DNA for the CDR3: TGTGCCAGCAGCTTGTGGGTCGGGAGCCAAGAGACCCAGTACTTC. This chain connects TRBV5-6 to TRBJ2-5, with D possibly matching TRBD2 (6 bases). The CDR3 totals 15 residues. The ends were cut back, 1 base at V and 1 base at J, with 11 bases in the middle. Germline V gene sequence: CDR1 SGHDT, CDR2 YYEEEE.

The chain carries TRBV7-9 and TRBJ2-2; TRBD2 agrees at 12 bases. Germline trimming cut 5 bases from V and 9 bases from J; bases unmatched to any gene: 7. CDR3 length equals 15 residues. Germline assignment: CDR1 SEHNR and CDR2 FQNEAQ (reference sequence). The CDR3: CASSVSLAGGRELFF. For the CDR3, the DNA is TGTGCCAGCAGCGTATCTCTAGCGGGAGGGAGGGAGCTGTTTTTT.

The chain's CDR3 is CASSINRGSGANVLTF. The CDR3 nucleotides are TGTGCCAGCAGTATTAACAGGGGCTCTGGGGCCAACGTCCTGACTTTC. The rearrangement links TRBV13 to TRBJ2-6, with 7 positions matching TRBD1. The V segment lost 6 bases and the J segment 0 bases; nucleotides outside the gene matches: 5. The germline V gene has CDR1 PRHDT and CDR2 FYEKMQ (reference sequence). This CDR3 spans 16 amino acids. Together with reference TRBV13 and TRBJ2-6, the CDR3 gives the full variable domain: AAGVIQSPRHLIKEKRETATLKCYPIPRHDTVYWYQQGPGQDPQFLISFYEKMQSDKGSIPDRFSAQQFSDYHSELNMSSLELGDSALYFCASSINRGSGANVLTFGAGSRLTVL.

This clone has only a few counts. The chain carries TRBV28 and TRBJ2-1, with TRBD1 identical over 11 bases. Germline V CDR1 and CDR2: MDHEN, SYDVKM. The CDR3 runs 16 residues. V lost 5 bases and J lost 7; bases outside the gene matches: 10. The CDR3 sequence: CASSGLGQGARNEQFF. Here the CDR3 DNA reads TGTGCCAGCAGTGGGCTTGGACAGGGGGCGCGAAATGAGCAGTTCTTC.